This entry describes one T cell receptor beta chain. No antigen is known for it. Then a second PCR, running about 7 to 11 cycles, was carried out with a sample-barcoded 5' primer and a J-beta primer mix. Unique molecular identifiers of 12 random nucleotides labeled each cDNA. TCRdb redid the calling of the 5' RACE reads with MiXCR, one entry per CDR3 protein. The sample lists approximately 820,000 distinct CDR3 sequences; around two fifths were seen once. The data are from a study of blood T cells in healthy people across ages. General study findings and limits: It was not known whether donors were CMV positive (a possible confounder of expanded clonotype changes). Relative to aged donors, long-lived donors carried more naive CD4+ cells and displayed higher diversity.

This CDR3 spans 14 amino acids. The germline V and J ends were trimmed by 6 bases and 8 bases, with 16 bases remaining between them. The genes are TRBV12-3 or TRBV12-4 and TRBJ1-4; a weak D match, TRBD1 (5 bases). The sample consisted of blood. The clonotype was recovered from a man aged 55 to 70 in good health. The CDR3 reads CASRPGGAGEKLFF. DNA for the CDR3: TGTGCCAGCAGACCCGGCGGGGCAGGCGAAAAACTGTTTTTT.